The 20 T cell receptor beta chains given below trace back to one sample, sequenced in a study of cytomegalovirus exposure and HLA in healthy donors. Generated by immunoSEQ multiplex PCR, the TCRdb table keeps only in-frame clones and is missing some. In the table there are around 140,000 clones, 89% of which are singletons. Material for sequencing was PBMCs. Every receptor here comes from a woman aged 18 to 35 in good health and CMV-seronegative.

The chain couples TRBV2 to TRBJ1-6; TRBD1 is a possible D gene (6 bases). The CDR3 has 13 amino acids. The ends were cut back, 6 bases at V and 8 bases at J, with 11 bases in the middle. In germline, CDR1 is SNHLY, CDR2 FYNNEI. As DNA, the CDR3 is TGTGCCAGCAGCGGCAGGGGTGATTCACCCCTCCACTTT. Protein: CASSGRGDSPLHF.

The chain has TRBV19 and TRBJ1-6, with TRBD1 matching over 9 bases. Trimming took 5 bases from V and 10 from J; bases not matched to a gene: 9. Germline V gives CDR1 LNHDA, CDR2 SQIVND (reference sequence). The CDR3 loop spans 15 amino acids. CDR3 nucleotides: TGTGCCAGTAGTCCTTCGGGGACAGGGTGGTCACCCCTCCACTTT. Protein product: CASSPSGTGWSPLHF.

The chain carries TRBV6-5 and TRBJ1-2; TRBD1 might be the D (6 bases). The V end was cut by 7 bases, the J end by 6 bases, with 15 bases between. Germline V gene data show CDR1 as MNHEY and CDR2 as SVGAGI. This CDR3 region has 13 residues. The CDR3 sequence is CASIARGSDGYTF. The DNA of the CDR3 is TGTGCCAGCATAGCGAGGGGGTCGGATGGCTACACCTTC.

The rearrangement links TRBV27 to TRBJ2-1, with 11 bases aligning to TRBD2. CDR1 and CDR2 (germline): MNHEY, SMNVEV (reference sequence). Unmatched junction bases numbered 2, after V lost 3 bases and J lost 7 bases. The CDR3 extends over 14 amino acids. The CDR3 region has the DNA TGTGCCAGCAGTTTTAGCGGGGGGGTAAATGAGCAGTTCTTC. Protein sequence: CASSFSGGVNEQFF.

This rearrangement joins TRBV5-1 to TRBJ1-1; 8 nucleotides agree with TRBD1. The CDR3 has 14 residues. V dropped 2 bases and J dropped 4; count of bases not matched to a gene: 4. Per germline, CDR1 SGHRS and CDR2 YFSETQ. CDR3 loop: CASSLQGDTTEAFF. CDR3 nucleotides: TGCGCCAGCAGCTTACAGGGGGATACCACTGAAGCTTTCTTT.

Concerning this clone itself: At one boundary the junction diverges from the germline segment, which might be a read error. The chain has TRBV20-1 and TRBJ1-4, with TRBD1 matching over 8 bases. The CDR3 is 11 residues long. Looked up from germline, CDR1 is DFQATT and CDR2 is SNEGSKA (reference sequence). The CDR3 DNA follows: TGCAGTGCTAGGAACCGGGACAGGCCACTTTTT. Its translation is CSARNRDRPLF.

This sequence joins TRBV7-2 and TRBJ1-6, with TRBD1 as a possible D gene (5 bases). Germline V lookup: CDR1 SGHTA, CDR2 FQGNSA. This CDR3 is built from 15 residues. The V end lost 5 bases, the J end lost 7 bases, and 15 bases lay between the germline ends. CDR3 residues: CASSPRQLWNSPLHF. The DNA for the CDR3 is TGTGCCAGCAGCCCGAGACAGCTCTGGAATTCACCCCTCCACTTT.

There are a few counts of this clone. V usage is TRBV6-5 and J usage is TRBJ1-2; the D gene is possibly TRBD1 (6 bases). The ends were cut back, 6 bases at V and 2 bases at J, with 16 bases in the middle. This CDR3 is built from 15 residues. CDR1 and CDR2 (germline): MNHEY, SVGAGI. The CDR3 coding sequence is TGTGCCAGCAGGGGACAAGGTACAGGGAACTATGGCTACACCTTC. Its protein is CASRGQGTGNYGYTF.

This sequence joins TRBV28 and TRBJ1-2, with 9 bases matching TRBD1. The CDR3 is 16 amino acids. Germline CDR1 reads MDHEN; CDR2 reads SYDVKM. V lost 6 bases and J lost 7; bases outside the gene matches: 15. In DNA form, the CDR3 reads TGTGCCAGCAGCTCAAGCACACCGGGACAGGGAGGTGGCTACACCTTC. Protein: CASSSSTPGQGGGYTF.

This clone has just a few counts. The chain uses TRBV19 and TRBJ1-2, with a possible D match to TRBD1 (5 bases). The CDR3 loop spans 11 amino acids. Trimming took off 6 bases at V and 8 bases at J, with 10 bases between the two ends. Germline V gene sequence: CDR1 LNHDA, CDR2 SQIVND (reference sequence). The CDR3 here is CASRSGLGYTF. CDR3 nucleotide sequence: TGTGCCAGTAGATCAGGGTTGGGCTACACCTTC.

CDR3 sequence reads: CASSLPGIDGNTIYF. In DNA form, the CDR3 reads TGCGCCAGCAGCCTCCCAGGGATTGATGGAAACACCATATATTTT. V is TRBV4-1 and J is TRBJ1-3; TRBD1 might be the D (5 bases). This CDR3 has 15 residues. Deletions cut 4 bases from V and 3 bases from J, with 13 bases between. Germline V gene sequence: CDR1 MGHRA, CDR2 YSYEKL.

The rearrangement links TRBV6-5 to TRBJ1-4; D is unclear. CDR3 length: 12 amino acids. V gave up 6 bases and J gave up 8 bases, with 10 bases separating them. Per germline, CDR1 MNHEY and CDR2 SVGAGI. The CDR3 spells CASSSLGEKLFF. The CDR3 DNA reads as TGTGCCAGCAGCTCCCTCGGGGAAAAACTGTTTTTT.

In this sample, this clone turned up many times. The chain uses TRBV27 and TRBJ1-5; D remains unclear. Germline assignment: CDR1 MNHEY and CDR2 SMNVEV (reference sequence). Trimming stripped 2 bases from V and 6 bases from J, with 5 bases between. The CDR3 length is 12 residues. CDR3 region: CASSLAGQPQHF. The CDR3 region has the DNA TGTGCCAGCAGTTTAGCGGGTCAGCCCCAGCATTTT.

The V gene is TRBV5-1, the J gene TRBJ1-5; 7 nucleotides align to TRBD1. The CDR3 extends over 20 amino acids. V was pared by 3 bases and J by 2 bases, with 20 bases of the junction left unmatched. The germline CDR1 and CDR2 sequences are SGHRS and YFSETQ. CDR3 sequence (DNA): TGCGCCAGCAGCTCTACCCCATCCACAGGGGTGGATGGTGGCAATCAGCCCCAGCATTTT. Encoded protein: CASSSTPSTGVDGGNQPQHF.

CDR3 protein: CASSDNWNTEAFF. CDR3 DNA sequence: TGTGCCAGCAGCGACAACTGGAACACTGAAGCTTTCTTT. V and J are TRBV5-4 and TRBJ1-1; no definite D call. V lost 4 bases, J lost 1 base, and 8 bases lay in between. This CDR3 has 13 amino acids. Per germline, CDR1 SGHNT and CDR2 YYREEE (reference sequence).

The chain uses TRBV20-1 and TRBJ2-5; D unclear. Germline CDR1 and CDR2: DFQATT and SNEGSKA (reference sequence). The V end was cut by 2 bases, the J end by 3 bases, with 4 bases between. This CDR3 region has 11 residues. This chain's CDR3 is CSARREETQYF. The CDR3 DNA follows: TGCAGTGCTAGACGAGAAGAGACCCAGTACTTC.

The chain couples TRBV5-4 to TRBJ1-4; 7 positions match TRBD1. The V segment lost 4 bases and the J segment 10 bases; nucleotides outside the gene matches: 10. The CDR3 runs to 14 residues. Germline loops: CDR1 SGHNT, CDR2 YYREEE (reference sequence). This chain's CDR3 is CASSLEGAGRKLFF. As DNA, the CDR3 is TGTGCCAGCAGCCTCGAGGGGGCAGGGCGAAAACTGTTTTTT. Drawing the rest from reference TRBV5-4 and TRBJ1-4, the complete variable domain is ETGVTQSPTHLIKTRGQQVTLRCSSQSGHNTVSWYQQALGQGPQFIFQYYREEENGRGNFPPRFSGLQFPNYSSELNVNALELDDSALYLCASSLEGAGRKLFFGSGTQLSVL.

The chain links TRBV25-1 to TRBJ2-1; perhaps TRBD2 as D (5 bases). With 8 bases removed from V and 1 base from J, the gap between germline ends came to 12 bases. In germline, CDR1 is MGHDK, CDR2 SYGVNS. The CDR3 contains 14 residues. The CDR3 nucleotides read TGTGCCAGCGGGAGAGGGCCATCCTACAATGAGCAGTTCTTC. Its protein is CASGRGPSYNEQFF.

The V and J genes are TRBV6-6 and TRBJ1-6; TRBD1 might be the D (6 bases). CDR1 and CDR2 (germline): MNHNY, SVGAGI (reference sequence). V gave up 5 bases and J gave up 6 bases, with 8 bases separating them. The CDR3 is 13 amino acids. The CDR3: CASSQQGNSPLHF. The CDR3 bases are TGTGCCAGCAGTCAACAGGGTAATTCACCCCTCCACTTT.

The chain is built from TRBV6-5 and TRBJ1-4, with D hard to call. Trimming removed 0 bases at V and 6 bases at J, with 11 bases between. CDR3 length equals 15 residues. Germline CDR1 is MNHEY and CDR2 is SVGAGI. The CDR3 loop is CASSYSGVGDEKLFF. The CDR3 DNA reads as TGTGCCAGCAGTTACTCCGGGGTGGGCGATGAAAAACTGTTTTTT.